This TCR beta chain was identified during a study of blood T cell repertoires in COVID-19. Across the study: Sources were T cells, B-cell-depleted T cells, or PBMCs; the material itself was cDNA or gDNA.

Here immunoSEQ multiplex PCR was the method, and the copy in TCRdb shows in-frame clones only, minus some. Altogether 220,000 or so clones are present, approximately 90% being singletons, with the ten largest covering around 9.6%. CDR3 length: 15 residues. The germline V gene encodes CDR1 SGHRS and CDR2 YFSETQ. Between the trimmed V and J ends, which lost 0 bases and 4 bases, there was a span of 13 bases. The specimen sequenced was peripheral blood. This sequence joins TRBV5-1 and TRBJ1-1, with D maybe TRBD1 (6 bases). The receptor comes from a woman between 45 and 60 years old with COVID-19, enrolled during active disease. CDR3: CASSLGNRAATEAFF. The CDR3, as DNA: TGCGCCAGCAGCTTGGGGAACAGGGCGGCCACTGAAGCTTTCTTT.